This T cell receptor (beta chain) was profiled in a study of cytomegalovirus exposure and HLA in healthy donors. About the research overall: A previous analysis identified around 120 million unique TCR beta sequences derived from 180 million or so T cells. Study conclusions and caveats: A later analysis appeared to link common viral pathogens to several of the most significant clusters. Among TCR sequences, most were rare, though some public TCRs appeared in many donors. The later analysis indicated that the majority of CMV-associated TCR beta chains appeared HLA-restricted.

This clone was counted a few times. The antigen is not known. The CDR3 spans 16 residues. Germline CDR1 is MDHEN and CDR2 is SYDVKM. V dropped 4 bases and J dropped 8; count of bases not matched to a gene: 9. Primers for the PCR totalled 60 Vbeta and 13 Jbeta. The method was immunoSEQ multiplex PCR; TCRdb's version includes in-frame clones alone and lacks a portion of them. This sample has about 130,000 clones, with around 80% found just once. The receptor's source is a man younger than 45 in good health. V is TRBV28 and J is TRBJ2-1; 12 positions match TRBD2. The specimen sequenced was PBMCs. The CDR3, as DNA: TGTGCCAGCAGTTCCCCGAGGACTAGCGGGACGGATGAGCAGTTCTTC. Translating it yields CASSSPRTSGTDEQFF.